The rows below give T cell receptor beta chains drawn from one sample of a study of post-analysis software for immune sequencing data. TCRdb ran MiXCR on the PCR reads and lists one entry per CDR3 protein. In the table there are approximately 730,000 distinct CDR3 sequences, around 45% of which are singletons. The sequenced material came from blood. Receptor source: a girl aged 5-17 years with multiple sclerosis. Both conserved end residues are part of each CDR3. A D gene is named only where the DNA matches it firmly. The size entry is marked missing in some rows and otherwise reads once, few, many or a size class.

V gene,D gene,J gene,clone size,CDR3 protein,CDR3 DNA
TRBV29-1,-,TRBJ2-3,-,CSVSRVTSTDTQYF,TGCAGCGTTAGCAGGGTAACAAGCACAGATACGCAGTATTTT
TRBV10-3,TRBD1,TRBJ2-7,few,CAISGTTGDSYEQYF,TGTGCCATCAGTGGGACGACAGGGGACTCCTACGAGCAGTACTTC
TRBV12-3/TRBV12-4,-,TRBJ2-5,-,CASTWAFQETQYF,TGTGCCAGCACATGGGCCTTCCAAGAGACCCAGTACTTC
TRBV6-5,TRBD2,TRBJ2-1,-,CASSYSSGTRSYNEQFF,TGTGCCAGCAGTTACTCGAGTGGGACTAGAAGCTACAATGAGCAGTTCTTC
TRBV7-2,-,TRBJ1-5,-,CASSLAASSNQPQHF,TGTGCCAGCAGCTTAGCCGCTAGCAGCAATCAGCCCCAGCATTTT
TRBV28,TRBD2,TRBJ2-3,-,CASSPHLAAPFTDTQYF,TGTGCCAGCAGCCCCCATCTAGCGGCCCCCTTCACAGATACGCAGTATTTT
TRBV7-6,-,TRBJ1-1,-,CASSLSALFGDTEAFF,TGTGCCAGCAGCCTTAGCGCGCTTTTCGGGGACACTGAAGCTTTCTTT
TRBV20-1,-,TRBJ2-3,-,CNARLVGSTTDTQYF,TGCAATGCTAGACTGGTGGGATCTACCACAGATACGCAGTATTTT
TRBV12-3/TRBV12-4,-,TRBJ2-3,-,CASSLWASSADTQYF,TGTGCCAGCAGTTTATGGGCTAGTTCCGCAGATACGCAGTATTTT
TRBV12-3/TRBV12-4,TRBD2,TRBJ2-3,-,CASRRGTSGIGTDAQYF,TGTGCCAGCCGGCGGGGGACTAGCGGGATTGGTACAGATGCGCAGTATTTT
TRBV20-1,TRBD1,TRBJ1-2,few,CSARVTGAHYGYTF,TGCAGTGCTAGGGTTACAGGGGCCCACTATGGCTACACCTTC
TRBV27,-,TRBJ1-5,-,CASSSGSNQPQHF,TGTGCCAGCAGTTCTGGCAGCAATCAGCCCCAGCATTTT
TRBV7-3,TRBD2,TRBJ2-3,many,CASSPLAGVTDTQYF,TGTGCCAGCAGCCCGCTAGCGGGAGTTACAGATACGCAGTATTTT
TRBV5-6,TRBD1,TRBJ2-7,-,CASRFGTGHEQYF,TGTGCCAGCCGCTTCGGGACAGGCCACGAGCAGTACTTC
TRBV20-1,-,TRBJ2-7,-,CSANRPTDLAYEQYF,TGCAGTGCCAATAGACCCACGGACCTCGCCTACGAGCAGTACTTC
TRBV3-1,TRBD2,TRBJ2-1,-,CASGLASVNSYNEQFF,TGTGCCAGCGGACTAGCTTCTGTGAACTCCTACAATGAGCAGTTCTTC
TRBV28,-,TRBJ2-3,-,CASSPGDTDTQYF,TGTGCCAGCAGTCCGGGGGACACAGATACGCAGTATTTT
TRBV27,TRBD2,TRBJ2-3,-,CASSLSKLAGGRTDTQYF,TGTGCCAGCAGTTTATCAAAACTAGCGGGAGGCAGAACAGATACGCAGTATTTT
TRBV6-1,TRBD1,TRBJ2-7,-,CASSGRDRTSYEQYF,TGTGCCAGCAGTGGCCGGGACAGGACCTCCTACGAGCAGTACTTC
TRBV11-2,-,TRBJ1-5,-,CASSPGQGQGNQPQHF,TGTGCCAGCAGCCCGGGGCAGGGGCAAGGCAATCAGCCCCAGCATTTT
TRBV7-9,-,TRBJ2-6,few,CASSSPGSPANVLTF,TGTGCCAGCAGCTCTCCGGGGAGCCCGGCCAACGTCCTGACTTTC
TRBV7-3,TRBD2,TRBJ2-7,few,CASSTSEGYEQYF,TGTGCCAGCAGTACTAGCGAGGGCTACGAGCAGTACTTC
TRBV4-3,-,TRBJ2-6,many,CASSDLSSGANVLTF,TGCGCCAGCAGCGACCTGAGCTCTGGGGCCAACGTCCTGACTTTC
TRBV7-2,-,TRBJ2-3,-,CASSLEAAYTQYF,TGTGCCAGCAGCTTAGAGGCGGCATATACGCAGTATTTT
TRBV10-2,-,TRBJ2-1,few,CASSHVDWRSYNEQFF,TGCGCCAGCAGTCACGTAGACTGGCGCTCCTACAATGAGCAGTTCTTC
TRBV9,TRBD2,TRBJ2-3,-,CASSARGRGVADTQYF,TGTGCCAGCAGCGCTCGCGGGAGGGGGGTAGCAGATACGCAGTATTTT
TRBV7-2,TRBD2,TRBJ2-3,few,CASRPPPGLAGSSTDTQYF,TGTGCCAGCAGGCCGCCCCCGGGACTAGCGGGGTCTAGCACAGATACGCAGTATTTT
TRBV11-1,-,TRBJ2-3,-,CASSNGRRTDTQYF,TGTGCCAGCAGCAACGGGAGACGCACAGATACGCAGTATTTT
TRBV24-1,-,TRBJ2-6,-,CATSDPDTHSGANVLTF,TGTGCCACCAGTGATCCGGACACCCACTCTGGGGCCAACGTCCTGACTTTC
TRBV20-1,TRBD2,TRBJ2-1,-,CSAGGTSGRHEQFF,TGCAGTGCTGGAGGGACTAGCGGGAGGCATGAGCAGTTCTTC
TRBV11-2,-,TRBJ2-7,few,CASSSDVNEQYF,TGTGCCAGCAGCTCGGACGTGAACGAGCAGTACTTC
TRBV6-2/TRBV6-3,-,TRBJ1-1,-,CASSPSVLPLNTEAFF,TGTGCCAGCAGTCCCTCGGTACTGCCCTTGAACACTGAAGCTTTCTTT
TRBV7-9,-,TRBJ2-5,-,CASSGQLQETQYF,TGTGCCAGCAGCGGACAGCTCCAAGAGACCCAGTACTTC
TRBV29-1,-,TRBJ2-1,-,CSVETRRSSYNEQFF,TGCAGCGTTGAGACTCGGCGGAGCTCCTACAATGAGCAGTTCTTC